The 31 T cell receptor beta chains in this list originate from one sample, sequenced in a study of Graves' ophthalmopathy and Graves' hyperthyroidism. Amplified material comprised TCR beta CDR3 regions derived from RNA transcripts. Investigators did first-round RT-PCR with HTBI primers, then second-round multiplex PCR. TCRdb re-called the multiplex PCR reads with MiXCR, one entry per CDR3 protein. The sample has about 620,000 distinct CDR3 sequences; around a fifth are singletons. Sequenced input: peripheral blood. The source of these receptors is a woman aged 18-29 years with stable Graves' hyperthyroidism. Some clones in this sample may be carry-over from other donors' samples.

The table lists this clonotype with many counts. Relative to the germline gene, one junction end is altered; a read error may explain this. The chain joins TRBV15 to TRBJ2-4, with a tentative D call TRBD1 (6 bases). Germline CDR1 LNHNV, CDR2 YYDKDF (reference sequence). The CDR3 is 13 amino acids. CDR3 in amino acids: CATSRGQGNIKYF. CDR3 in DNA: TGTGCCACCAGCAGAGGCCAGGGGAACATTAAGTACTTC. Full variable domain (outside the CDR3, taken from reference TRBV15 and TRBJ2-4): DAMVIQNPRYQVTQFGKPVTLSCSQTLNHNVMYWYQQKSSQAPKLLFHYYDKDFNNEADTPDNFQSRRPNTSFCFLDIRSPGLGDTAMYLCATSRGQGNIKYFGAGTRLSVL.

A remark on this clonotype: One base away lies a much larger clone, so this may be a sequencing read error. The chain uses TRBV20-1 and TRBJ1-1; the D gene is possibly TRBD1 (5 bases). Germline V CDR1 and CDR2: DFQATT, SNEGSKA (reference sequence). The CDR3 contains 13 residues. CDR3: CSASDSLNTEACF. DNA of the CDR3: TGCAGTGCTAGTGACAGCCTGAACACTGAAGCTTGCTTT.

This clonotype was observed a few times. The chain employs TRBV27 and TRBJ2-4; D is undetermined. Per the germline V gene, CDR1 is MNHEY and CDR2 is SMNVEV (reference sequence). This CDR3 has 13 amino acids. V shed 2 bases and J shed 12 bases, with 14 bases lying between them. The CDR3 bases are TGTGCCAGCAGTTTAGGCTGGGGTTCGGATCAGTACTTC. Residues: CASSLGWGSDQYF.

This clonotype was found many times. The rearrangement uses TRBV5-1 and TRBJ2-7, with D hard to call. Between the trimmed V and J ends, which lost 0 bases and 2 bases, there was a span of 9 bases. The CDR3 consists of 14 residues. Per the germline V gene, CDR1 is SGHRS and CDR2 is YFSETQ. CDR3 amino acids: CASSLAPRAYEQYF. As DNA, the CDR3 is TGCGCCAGCAGCTTGGCTCCACGGGCCTACGAGCAGTACTTC.

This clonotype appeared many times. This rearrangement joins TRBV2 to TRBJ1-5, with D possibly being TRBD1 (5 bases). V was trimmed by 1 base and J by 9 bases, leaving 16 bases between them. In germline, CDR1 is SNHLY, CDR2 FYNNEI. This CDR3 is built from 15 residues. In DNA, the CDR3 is TGTGCCAGCAGTGAAGGAGGTCGTGTGGGGCGGCCCCAGCATTTT. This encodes CASSEGGRVGRPQHF.

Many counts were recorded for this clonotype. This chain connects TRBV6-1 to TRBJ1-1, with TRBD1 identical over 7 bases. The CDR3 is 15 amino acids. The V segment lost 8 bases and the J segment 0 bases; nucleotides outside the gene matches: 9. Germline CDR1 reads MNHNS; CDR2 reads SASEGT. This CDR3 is CASGGRGRMNTEAFF. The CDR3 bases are TGTGCCAGCGGTGGCAGGGGGAGAATGAACACTGAAGCTTTCTTT.

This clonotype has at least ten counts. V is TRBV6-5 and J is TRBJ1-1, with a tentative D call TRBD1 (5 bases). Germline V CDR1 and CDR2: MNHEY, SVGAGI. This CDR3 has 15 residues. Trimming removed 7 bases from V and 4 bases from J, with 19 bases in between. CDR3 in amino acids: CASTADGAAGTEAFF. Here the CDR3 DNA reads TGTGCCAGCACCGCGGACGGGGCCGCGGGCACTGAAGCTTTCTTT.

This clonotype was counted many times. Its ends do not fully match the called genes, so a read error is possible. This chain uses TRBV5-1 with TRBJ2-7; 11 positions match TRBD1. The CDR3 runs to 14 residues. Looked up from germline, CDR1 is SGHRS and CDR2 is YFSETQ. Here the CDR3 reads CASSLGTGGYEQYF. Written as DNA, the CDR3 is TGTGCCAGCAGTTTAGGGACAGGGGGCTACGAGCAGTACTTC.

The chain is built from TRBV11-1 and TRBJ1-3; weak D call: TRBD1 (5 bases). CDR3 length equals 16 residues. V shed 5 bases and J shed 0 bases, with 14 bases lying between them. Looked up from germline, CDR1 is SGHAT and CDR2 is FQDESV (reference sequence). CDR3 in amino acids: CASSAVQGLSGNTIYF. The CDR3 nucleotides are TGTGCCAGCAGCGCCGTGCAGGGCCTCTCTGGAAACACCATATATTTT.

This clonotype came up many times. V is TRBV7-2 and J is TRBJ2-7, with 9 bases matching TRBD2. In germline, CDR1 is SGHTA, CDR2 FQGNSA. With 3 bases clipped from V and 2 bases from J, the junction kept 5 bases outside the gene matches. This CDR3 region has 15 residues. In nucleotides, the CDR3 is TGTGCCAGCAGCTTTAGCGGGGGACAAACCTACGAGCAGTACTTC. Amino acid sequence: CASSFSGGQTYEQYF.

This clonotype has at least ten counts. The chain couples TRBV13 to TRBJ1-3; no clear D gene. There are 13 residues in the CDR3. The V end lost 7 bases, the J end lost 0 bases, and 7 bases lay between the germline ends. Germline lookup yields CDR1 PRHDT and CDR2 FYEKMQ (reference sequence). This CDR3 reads CASTTFSGNTIYF. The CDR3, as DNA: TGTGCCAGCACCACATTCTCTGGAAACACCATATATTTT. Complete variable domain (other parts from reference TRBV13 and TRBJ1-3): AAGVIQSPRHLIKEKRETATLKCYPIPRHDTVYWYQQGPGQDPQFLISFYEKMQSDKGSIPDRFSAQQFSDYHSELNMSSLELGDSALYFCASTTFSGNTIYFGEGSWLTVV.

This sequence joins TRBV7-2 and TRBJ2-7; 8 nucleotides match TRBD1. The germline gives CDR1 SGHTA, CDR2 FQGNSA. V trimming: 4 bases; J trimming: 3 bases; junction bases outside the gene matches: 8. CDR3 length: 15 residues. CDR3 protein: CASSSRTGRFYEQYF. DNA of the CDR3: TGTGCCAGCAGCTCTCGGACAGGGCGGTTCTACGAGCAGTACTTC. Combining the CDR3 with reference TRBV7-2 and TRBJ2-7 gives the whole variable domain GAGVSQSPSNKVTEKGKDVELRCDPISGHTALYWYRQSLGQGLEFLIYFQGNSAPDKSGLPSDRFSAERTGGSVSTLTIQRTQQEDSAVYLCASSSRTGRFYEQYFGPGTRLTVT.

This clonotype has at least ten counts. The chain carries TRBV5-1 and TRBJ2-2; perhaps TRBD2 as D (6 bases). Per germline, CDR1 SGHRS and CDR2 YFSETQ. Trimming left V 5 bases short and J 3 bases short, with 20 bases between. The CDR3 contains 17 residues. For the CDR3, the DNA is TGCGCCAGCAGTCACCGAGGTAGCGGAGAGGACACCGGGGAGCTGTTTTTT. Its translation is CASSHRGSGEDTGELFF.

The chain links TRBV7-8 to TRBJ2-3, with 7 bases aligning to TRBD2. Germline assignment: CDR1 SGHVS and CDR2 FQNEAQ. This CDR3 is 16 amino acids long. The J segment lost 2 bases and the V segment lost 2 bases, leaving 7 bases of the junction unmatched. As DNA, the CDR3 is TGTGCCAGCAGCTTAAATCCTAGCGGATACACAGATACGCAGTATTTT. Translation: CASSLNPSGYTDTQYF.

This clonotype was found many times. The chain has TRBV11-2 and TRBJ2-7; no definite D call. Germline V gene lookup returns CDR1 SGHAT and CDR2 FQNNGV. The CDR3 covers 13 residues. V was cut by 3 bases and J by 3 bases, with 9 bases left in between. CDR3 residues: CASSFGQIYEQYF. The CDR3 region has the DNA TGTGCCAGCAGCTTTGGGCAGATCTACGAGCAGTACTTC.

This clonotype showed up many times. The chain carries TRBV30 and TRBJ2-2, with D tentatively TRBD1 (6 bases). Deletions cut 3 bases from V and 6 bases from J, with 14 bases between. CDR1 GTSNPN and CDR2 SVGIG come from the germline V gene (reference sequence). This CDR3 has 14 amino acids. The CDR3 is CAWSRQQGPGELFF. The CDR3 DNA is TGTGCCTGGAGCCGACAACAGGGACCCGGGGAGCTGTTTTTT.

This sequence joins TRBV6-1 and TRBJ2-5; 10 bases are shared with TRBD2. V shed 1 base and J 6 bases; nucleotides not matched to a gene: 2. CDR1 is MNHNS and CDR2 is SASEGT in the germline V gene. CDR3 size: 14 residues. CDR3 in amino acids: CASSEVAGGQTQYF. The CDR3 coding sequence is TGTGCCAGCAGTGAAGTAGCGGGGGGTCAGACCCAGTACTTC.

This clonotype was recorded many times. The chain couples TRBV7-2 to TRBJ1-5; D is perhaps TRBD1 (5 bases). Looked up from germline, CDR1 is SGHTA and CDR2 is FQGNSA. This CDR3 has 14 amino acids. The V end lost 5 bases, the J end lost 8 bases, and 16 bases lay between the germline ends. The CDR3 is CASSRGHSREPQHF. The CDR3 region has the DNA TGTGCCAGCAGCCGCGGACATTCGAGGGAGCCCCAGCATTTT.

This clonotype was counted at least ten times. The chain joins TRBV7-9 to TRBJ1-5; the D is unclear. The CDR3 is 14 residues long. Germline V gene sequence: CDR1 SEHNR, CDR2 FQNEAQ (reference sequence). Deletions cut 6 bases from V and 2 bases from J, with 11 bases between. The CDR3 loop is CASSANGGNQPQHF. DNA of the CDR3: TGTGCCAGCAGTGCCAACGGTGGCAATCAGCCCCAGCATTTT.

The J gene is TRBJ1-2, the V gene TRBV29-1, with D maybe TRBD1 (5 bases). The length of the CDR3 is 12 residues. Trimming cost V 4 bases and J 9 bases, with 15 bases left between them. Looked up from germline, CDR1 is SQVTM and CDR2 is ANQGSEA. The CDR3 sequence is CSVARDGDRYTF. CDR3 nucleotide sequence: TGCAGCGTTGCCAGGGACGGGGACCGCTACACCTTC.

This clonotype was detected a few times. CDR3 in amino acids: CASSKQTGRSGYTF. The CDR3 coding sequence is TGTGCCAGCAGTAAACAGACAGGGAGGTCTGGCTACACCTTC. V and J are TRBV12-3 or TRBV12-4 and TRBJ1-2; 7 nucleotides agree with TRBD1. V gave up 5 bases and J gave up 7 bases; unmatched junction bases: 10. The length of the CDR3 is 14 residues.

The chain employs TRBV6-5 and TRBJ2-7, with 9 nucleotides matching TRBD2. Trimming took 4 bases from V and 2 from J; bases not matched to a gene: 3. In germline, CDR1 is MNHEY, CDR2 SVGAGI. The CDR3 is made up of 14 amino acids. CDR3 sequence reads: CASSWAGGPYEQYF. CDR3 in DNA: TGTGCCAGCAGTTGGGCGGGAGGGCCCTACGAGCAGTACTTC.

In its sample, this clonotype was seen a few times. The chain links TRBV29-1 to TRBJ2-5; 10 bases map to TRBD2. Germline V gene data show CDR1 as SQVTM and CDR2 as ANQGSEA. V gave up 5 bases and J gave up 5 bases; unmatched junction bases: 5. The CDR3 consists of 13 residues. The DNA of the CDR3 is TGCAGCGTTTCTAGCGGGAGATGGGAGACCCAGTACTTC. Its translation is CSVSSGRWETQYF.

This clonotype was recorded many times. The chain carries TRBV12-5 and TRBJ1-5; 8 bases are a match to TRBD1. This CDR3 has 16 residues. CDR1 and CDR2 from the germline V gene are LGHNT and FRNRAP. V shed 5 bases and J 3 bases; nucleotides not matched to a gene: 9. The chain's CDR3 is CASGHNGQGNNQPQHF. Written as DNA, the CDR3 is TGTGCTAGTGGTCACAACGGACAGGGCAACAATCAGCCCCAGCATTTT.

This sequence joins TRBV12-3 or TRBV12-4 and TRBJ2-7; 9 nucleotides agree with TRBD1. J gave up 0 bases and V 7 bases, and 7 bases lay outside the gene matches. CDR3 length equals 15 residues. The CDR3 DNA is TGTGCCAGCAACCCCGGGACAGGGTACTCCTACGAGCAGTACTTC. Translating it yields CASNPGTGYSYEQYF.

The CDR3 sequence is CATSPAKFGRGTEAFF. In DNA, the CDR3 is TGTGCCACCAGCCCGGCCAAGTTCGGCAGGGGCACTGAAGCTTTCTTT. The gene calls are TRBV15 and TRBJ1-1; possible D gene TRBD1, 6 bases. V lost 5 bases to trimming and J lost 4 bases, with 20 bases between them. The CDR3 length is 16 residues. The germline CDR1 and CDR2 sequences are LNHNV and YYDKDF (reference sequence).

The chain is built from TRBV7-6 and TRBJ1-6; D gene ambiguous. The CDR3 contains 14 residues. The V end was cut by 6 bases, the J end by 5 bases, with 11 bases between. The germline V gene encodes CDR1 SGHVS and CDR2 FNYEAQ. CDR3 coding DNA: TGTGCCAGCAGACATCTTCGGGATAATTCACCCCTCCACTTT. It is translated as CASRHLRDNSPLHF.

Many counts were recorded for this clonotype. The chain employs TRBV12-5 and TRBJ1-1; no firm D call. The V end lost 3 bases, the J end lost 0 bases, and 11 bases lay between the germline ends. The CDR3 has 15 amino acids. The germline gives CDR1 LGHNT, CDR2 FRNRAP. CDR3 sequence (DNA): TGTGCTAGTGGTTTAGTTTTAGGGCTGAACACTGAAGCTTTCTTT. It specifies CASGLVLGLNTEAFF.

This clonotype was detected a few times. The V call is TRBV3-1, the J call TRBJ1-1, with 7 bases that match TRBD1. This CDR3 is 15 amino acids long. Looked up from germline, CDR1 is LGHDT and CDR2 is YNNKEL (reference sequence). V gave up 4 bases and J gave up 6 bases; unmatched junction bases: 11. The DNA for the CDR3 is TGTGCCAGCAGCCTTACGACAGGGCTTTGGGCTGAAGCTTTCTTT. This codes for CASSLTTGLWAEAFF. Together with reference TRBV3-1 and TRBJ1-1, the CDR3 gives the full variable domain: DTAVSQTPKYLVTQMGNDKSIKCEQNLGHDTMYWYKQDSKKFLKIMFSYNNKELIINETVPNRFSPKSPDKAHLNLHINSLELGDSAVYFCASSLTTGLWAEAFFGQGTRLTVV.

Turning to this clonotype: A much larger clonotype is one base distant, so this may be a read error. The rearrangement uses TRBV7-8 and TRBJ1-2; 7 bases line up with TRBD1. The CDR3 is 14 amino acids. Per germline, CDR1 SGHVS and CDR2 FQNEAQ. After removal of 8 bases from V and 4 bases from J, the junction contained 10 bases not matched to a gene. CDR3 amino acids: CASCQTQGTYGYTF. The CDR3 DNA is TGTGCCAGCTGCCAGACACAGGGGACCTATGGCTACACCTTC. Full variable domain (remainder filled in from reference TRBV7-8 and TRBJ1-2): GAGVSQSPRYKVAKRGQDVALRCDPISGHVSLFWYQQALGQGPEFLTYFQNEAQLDKSGLPSDRFFAERPEGSVSTLKIQRTQQEDSAVYLCASCQTQGTYGYTFGSGTRLTVV.

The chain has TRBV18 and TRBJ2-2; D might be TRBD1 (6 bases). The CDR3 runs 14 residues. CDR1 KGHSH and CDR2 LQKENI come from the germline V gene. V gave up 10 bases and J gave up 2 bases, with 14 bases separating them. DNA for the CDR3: TGTGCCACGCCCCGGACAGCCAACACCGGGGAGCTGTTTTTT. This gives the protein CATPRTANTGELFF. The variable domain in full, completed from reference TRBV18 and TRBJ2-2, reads NAGVMQNPRHLVRRRGQEARLRCSPMKGHSHVYWYRQLPEEGLKFMVYLQKENIIDESGMPKERFSAEFPKEGPSILRIQQVVRGDSAAYFCATPRTANTGELFFGEGSRLTVL.